This passage covers 21 T cell receptor beta chains from one sample sequenced in a study of blood T cell repertoires in COVID-19. Using immunoSEQ multiplex PCR, the repertoire was profiled, and TCRdb retains in-frame clones only, with some absent. The sample has about 260,000 clones, more than 75% seen once; the top ten hold about 1.6%. Material for sequencing was peripheral blood. The receptor source for this set is a woman aged 40 to 50 who had recovered from COVID-19.

This clone was detected once. The chain joins TRBV19 to TRBJ1-1; TRBD1 aligns across 7 bases. V dropped 0 bases and J dropped 1; count of bases not matched to a gene: 11. Germline V lookup: CDR1 LNHDA, CDR2 SQIVND (reference sequence). This CDR3 is built from 18 residues. DNA for the CDR3: TGTGCCAGTAGTATAGAGTCGGGGGACAGACCAAGGAACACTGAAGCTTTCTTT. Amino acid sequence: CASSIESGDRPRNTEAFF.

This chain connects TRBV5-4 to TRBJ2-3, with 9 bases fitting TRBD1. The CDR3 covers 15 residues. Per the germline V gene, CDR1 is SGHNT and CDR2 is YYREEE (reference sequence). V trimming: 1 base; J trimming: 5 bases; junction bases outside the gene matches: 5. The CDR3 region has the DNA TGTGCCAGCAGCTTGTCCCGGGACAGGGTAGATACGCAGTATTTT. Translating gives CASSLSRDRVDTQYF.

The V call is TRBV4-3, the J call TRBJ1-4; 12 bases are a match to TRBD1. Germline V CDR1 and CDR2: LGHNA, YSLEER. CDR3 size: 18 residues. V dropped 3 bases and J dropped 8; count of bases not matched to a gene: 13. The CDR3 here is CASSQVKGGQGAWEKLFF. Here the CDR3 DNA reads TGCGCCAGCAGCCAGGTCAAAGGGGGACAGGGGGCATGGGAAAAACTGTTTTTT.

The CDR3 nucleotides read TGTGCCAGCAGCGAAGGGGGACAGCAAGGCACTGAAGCTTTCTTT. Translation: CASSEGGQQGTEAFF. The J gene is TRBJ1-1, the V gene TRBV9, with TRBD1 identical over 7 bases. V shed 3 bases, J shed 4 bases, and the junction held 9 bases outside the gene matches. CDR1 is SGDLS and CDR2 is YYNGEE in the germline V gene. The length of the CDR3 is 15 residues.

The CDR3 DNA reads TGCGCCAGCAGTCAATCGTTCAGGGGCATGAACACTGAAGCTTTCTTT. Amino acid sequence: CASSQSFRGMNTEAFF. The chain carries TRBV23-1 and TRBJ1-1, with TRBD1 as a possible D gene (6 bases). TRBV23-1 is treated as an ORF (open reading frame) with a function not yet certain. Trimming pared 0 bases from V and 0 bases from J, leaving 11 bases between. CDR3 size: 16 residues.

The chain recombines TRBV4-2 with TRBJ2-3; 7 bases agree with TRBD2. CDR3 size: 15 residues. Germline loops: CDR1 LGHNA, CDR2 YNFKEQ. The J segment lost 4 bases and the V segment lost 0 bases, leaving 4 bases of the junction unmatched. Here the CDR3 reads CASSQDQRGADTQYF. The CDR3 coding sequence is TGTGCCAGCAGCCAAGATCAGCGGGGCGCAGATACGCAGTATTTT.

The V call is TRBV6-1, the J call TRBJ1-5, with 8 nucleotides matching TRBD1. CDR1 and CDR2 from the germline V gene are MNHNS and SASEGT. The CDR3 consists of 16 residues. With V trimmed by 4 bases and J by 2 bases, 7 bases remained unmatched. CDR3 DNA: TGTGCCAGCAGTGGGCCCAGGGGGCCGGGCAATCAGCCCCAGCATTTT. This encodes CASSGPRGPGNQPQHF.

The chain combines TRBV5-5 with TRBJ1-5, with 7 positions matching TRBD1. This CDR3 contains 14 residues. V lost 0 bases to trimming and J lost 6 bases; unmatched junction nucleotides: 3. The germline CDR1 and CDR2 sequences are SGHKS and YYEKEE (reference sequence). The DNA of the CDR3 is TGTGCCAGCAGCTTGGGGCAGGGGGGTCAGCCCCAGCATTTT. Translation gives CASSLGQGGQPQHF.

The chain joins TRBV9 to TRBJ2-1; 7 nucleotides agree with TRBD2. The CDR3 spans 14 residues. Germline CDR1 is SGDLS and CDR2 is YYNGEE. Trimming took 4 bases from V and 7 from J; bases not matched to a gene: 8. Here the CDR3 reads CASSPFGGVNEQFF. In DNA, the CDR3 is TGTGCCAGCAGCCCATTTGGGGGGGTAAATGAGCAGTTCTTC.

Only a few counts were recorded for this clone. The chain employs TRBV7-2 and TRBJ1-1; D is ambiguous. Germline loops: CDR1 SGHTA, CDR2 FQGNSA. This CDR3 region has 15 residues. V lost 6 bases, J lost 5 bases, and 19 bases lay in between. CDR3 DNA sequence: TGTGCCAGCAGTCTCGTACGGAGCGGCCTAACTGAAGCTTTCTTT. Protein sequence: CASSLVRSGLTEAFF.

This clone was seen only once. V usage is TRBV7-8 and J usage is TRBJ1-2; D is uncertain. CDR3 length equals 17 residues. V was pared by 5 bases and J by 1 base, with 20 bases between. Germline V gives CDR1 SGHVS, CDR2 FQNEAQ. The CDR3 sequence is CASSPTVTSFFNYGYTF. For the CDR3, the DNA is TGTGCCAGCAGCCCTACAGTTACGAGCTTTTTTAACTATGGCTACACCTTC.

CDR3 nucleotides: TGTGCCAGCAGCGTCGGGACAGGGAGGGAGACCCAGTACTTC. Encoded protein: CASSVGTGRETQYF. The chain couples TRBV7-9 to TRBJ2-5, with 9 bases lining up with TRBD1. J lost 5 bases, V lost 5 bases, and 6 bases had no gene match. Germline CDR1 is SEHNR and CDR2 is FQNEAQ (reference sequence). The CDR3 runs to 14 residues. Combining the CDR3 with reference TRBV7-9 and TRBJ2-5 gives the whole variable domain DTGVSQNPRHKITKRGQNVTFRCDPISEHNRLYWYRQTLGQGPEFLTYFQNEAQLEKSRLLSDRFSAERPKGSFSTLEIQRTEQGDSAMYLCASSVGTGRETQYFGPGTRLLVL.

The chain uses TRBV6-5 and TRBJ1-2; 9 bases are a match to TRBD1. V lost 6 bases to trimming and J lost 4 bases; unmatched junction nucleotides: 6. Germline V gene data show CDR1 as MNHEY and CDR2 as SVGAGI. The CDR3 extends over 14 amino acids. CDR3 amino acids: CASSRDRVGYGYTF. The DNA of the CDR3 is TGTGCCAGCAGCAGGGACAGGGTTGGCTATGGCTACACCTTC.

The rearrangement links TRBV28 to TRBJ2-1, with 7 bases matching TRBD1. The CDR3 totals 14 residues. V lost 5 bases and J lost 5; bases outside the gene matches: 6. Germline CDR1 reads MDHEN; CDR2 reads SYDVKM. The CDR3 region is CASSHRDRDNEQFF. The CDR3 region has the DNA TGTGCCAGCAGTCACCGGGACAGAGACAATGAGCAGTTCTTC.

CDR3 in DNA: TGCGCCAGCAGCATGGGACAGGGTTATGGCTACACCTTC. Translating gives CASSMGQGYGYTF. V gene TRBV5-1 combines with J gene TRBJ1-2, with 9 bases fitting TRBD1. This CDR3 contains 13 residues. In germline, CDR1 is SGHRS, CDR2 YFSETQ. V shed 4 bases, J shed 5 bases, and the junction held 3 bases outside the gene matches.

The V gene is TRBV19, the J gene TRBJ1-1; D ambiguous. The length of the CDR3 is 13 residues. The germline V and J ends were trimmed by 4 bases and 8 bases, with 14 bases remaining between them. CDR1 and CDR2 from the germline V gene are LNHDA and SQIVND (reference sequence). The CDR3 DNA is TGTGCCAGTAGTACTATTTGGTCATCGGAAGCTTTCTTT. As protein: CASSTIWSSEAFF.

The genes are TRBV20-1 and TRBJ2-1, with D unclear. Germline CDR1 DFQATT, CDR2 SNEGSKA (reference sequence). The V end was cut by 5 bases, the J end by 13 bases, with 15 bases between. The CDR3 covers 11 residues. CDR3 nucleotides: TGCAGTGCTCCCCTGAGACTGCTTCAGTTCTTC. It yields the protein CSAPLRLLQFF.

This clone showed up just once. The chain employs TRBV7-2 and TRBJ2-2, with D possibly matching TRBD2 (5 bases). The CDR3 runs 15 residues. V dropped 3 bases and J dropped 5 bases, with 13 bases sitting between them. CDR1 and CDR2 (germline): SGHTA, FQGNSA. DNA of the CDR3: TGTGCCAGCAGCTTTCTAGCTGCGGCGACCGGGGAGCTGTTTTTT. It yields the protein CASSFLAAATGELFF.

The V and J genes are TRBV27 and TRBJ1-2; TRBD1 agrees at 11 bases. Germline V CDR1 and CDR2: MNHEY, SMNVEV (reference sequence). The CDR3 consists of 15 residues. V shed 6 bases, J shed 4 bases, and the junction held 7 bases outside the gene matches. CDR3 nucleotides: TGTGCCAGCAGGTCCACCGGGACAGGGGGCTATGGCTACACCTTC. This codes for CASRSTGTGGYGYTF.

This rearrangement joins TRBV10-3 to TRBJ1-1; D gene ambiguous. Germline V gene data show CDR1 as ENHRY and CDR2 as SYGVKD. V lost 3 bases to trimming and J lost 5 bases, with 7 bases between them. The CDR3 is 12 residues long. The CDR3 is CAISEFRTEAFF. CDR3 in DNA: TGTGCCATCAGTGAATTTCGGACTGAAGCTTTCTTT.

The gene calls are TRBV5-5 and TRBJ1-2; D not certain. Germline V gives CDR1 SGHKS, CDR2 YYEKEE (reference sequence). Trimming removed 0 bases from V and 5 bases from J, with 8 bases in between. CDR3 length: 13 residues. As DNA, the CDR3 is TGTGCCAGCAGCTTGGGGGAGGCGTATGGCTACACCTTC. Encoded protein: CASSLGEAYGYTF.